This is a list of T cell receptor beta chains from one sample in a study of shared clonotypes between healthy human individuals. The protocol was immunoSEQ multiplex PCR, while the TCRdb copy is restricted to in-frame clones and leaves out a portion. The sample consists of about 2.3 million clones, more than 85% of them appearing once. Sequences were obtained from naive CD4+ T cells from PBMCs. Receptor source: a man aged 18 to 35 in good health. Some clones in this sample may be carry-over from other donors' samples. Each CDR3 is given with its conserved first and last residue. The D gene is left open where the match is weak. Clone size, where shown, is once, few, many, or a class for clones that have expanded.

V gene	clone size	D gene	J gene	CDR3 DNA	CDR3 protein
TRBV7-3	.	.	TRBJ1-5	TGTGCCAGCAGCTTAACGTGGGGGCAGCCCCAGCATTTT	CASSLTWGQPQHF
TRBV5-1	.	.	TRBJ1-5	TGCGCCAGCAGTCCGGGACCGAAAACCTGGGGGAATCAGCCCCAGCATTTT	CASSPGPKTWGNQPQHF
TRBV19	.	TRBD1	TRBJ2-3	TGTGCCAGTAGTATAGACCCCGGGACAGCTACAGATACGCAGTATTTT	CASSIDPGTATDTQYF
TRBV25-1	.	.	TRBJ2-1	TGTGCCAGCAGTGTATCGGGGGCCTACAATGAGCAGTTCTTC	CASSVSGAYNEQFF
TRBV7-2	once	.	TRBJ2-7	TGTGCCAGCAGCTTAGGGGGTAACTACGAGCAGTACTTC	CASSLGGNYEQYF
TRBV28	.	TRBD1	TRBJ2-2	TGTGCCAGCATTGACAGGGGCCCTAACACCGGGGAGCTGTTTTTT	CASIDRGPNTGELFF
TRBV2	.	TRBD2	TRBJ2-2	TGTGCCAGCAGTGAAGGAGGCGCGGGAGGGCTGGGGTCCGGGGAGCTGTTTTTT	CASSEGGAGGLGSGELFF
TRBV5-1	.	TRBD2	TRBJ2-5	TGCGCCAGCAGCCCCAACCCTAGCGGGGTCCAAGAGACCCAGTACTTC	CASSPNPSGVQETQYF
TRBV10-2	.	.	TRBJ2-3	TGCGCCAGCAGTGAGTTCACAGATACGCAGTATTTT	CASSEFTDTQYF
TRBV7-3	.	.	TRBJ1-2	TGTGCCAGCAGCTTATCGGACCAGGGGCTCTATGGCTACACCTTC	CASSLSDQGLYGYTF
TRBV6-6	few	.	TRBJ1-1	TGTGCCTTACAGGATTCGAACACTGAAGCTTTCTTT	CALQDSNTEAFF
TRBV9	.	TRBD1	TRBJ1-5	TGTGCCAGCAGCGGGGGCAGGGGGTACCAGCCCCAGCATTTT	CASSGGRGYQPQHF
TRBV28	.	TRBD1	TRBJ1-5	TGTGCCAGCACTCTTCTCAGCGGGACAGGAAATCAGCCCCAGCATTTT	CASTLLSGTGNQPQHF
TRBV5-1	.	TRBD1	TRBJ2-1	TGCGCCAGCAGCTTAATGGTTTTGGCAGGGGGCTACAATGAGCAGTTCTTC	CASSLMVLAGGYNEQFF
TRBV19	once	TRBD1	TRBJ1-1	TGTGCCAGTAGTATACAGGGGGCGCGCACTGAAGCTTTCTTT	CASSIQGARTEAFF
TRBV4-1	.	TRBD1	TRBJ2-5	TGCGCCAGCGGGTTACAGGGGGCAAGACAAGAGACCCAGTACTTC	CASGLQGARQETQYF
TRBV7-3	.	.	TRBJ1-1	TGTGCCAGCAGCTTAAGTCGAAACACTGAAGCTTTCTTT	CASSLSRNTEAFF
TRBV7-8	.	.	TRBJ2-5	TGTGCCAGCAGCTTAGTCCGGGTGAGGGAGACCCAGTACTTC	CASSLVRVRETQYF
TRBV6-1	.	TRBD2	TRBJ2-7	TGTGCCAGCAGTGTTGGGACTAGCGGCTACTACGAGCAGTACTTC	CASSVGTSGYYEQYF
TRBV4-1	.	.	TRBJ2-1	TGCGCCAGCAGCCAAGGATTCGTCAGCTCCTACAATGAGCAGTTCTTC	CASSQGFVSSYNEQFF
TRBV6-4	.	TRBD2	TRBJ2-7	TGTGCCAGCAGTGTGCGGGAGGGGCGCGAGCAGTACTTC	CASSVREGREQYF
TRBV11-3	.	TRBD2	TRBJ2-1	TGTGCCAGCAGCTTTCGCGGGAGCGCCAATGAGCAGTTCTTC	CASSFRGSANEQFF
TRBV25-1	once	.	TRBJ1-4	TGTGCCAGCCAGCGTCCTGGGGGGGAAAAACTGTTTTTT	CASQRPGGEKLFF
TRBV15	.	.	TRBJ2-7	TGTGCCACCAGCAGACAGCTGACTGATGCAAGGGAGCAGTACTTC	CATSRQLTDAREQYF
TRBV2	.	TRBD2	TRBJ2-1	TGTGCCAGCACCATGGGACTAGCGGGGGGCCCCTCCTACAATGAGCAGTTCTTC	CASTMGLAGGPSYNEQFF
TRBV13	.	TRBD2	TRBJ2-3	TGTGCCAGCAGCCAGTTGGCTAGCGGGAGTTTTATCGCAGATACGCAGTATTTT	CASSQLASGSFIADTQYF
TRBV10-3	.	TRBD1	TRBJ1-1	TGTGCCAGCCGGGTCCCAGGGGGCTTGACTGAAGCTTTCTTT	CASRVPGGLTEAFF
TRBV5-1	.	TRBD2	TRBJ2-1	TGCGCCAGCAGCGGACCGGGACTAGCGGGAGGGCCCTACAATGAGCAGTTCTTC	CASSGPGLAGGPYNEQFF
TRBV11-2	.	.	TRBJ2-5	TGTGCCAGCAGCTTTACGGAGACCCAGTACTTC	CASSFTETQYF
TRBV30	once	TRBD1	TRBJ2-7	TGTGCCTGGGACCTGGGGACAGGGTTCTACGAGCAGTACTTC	CAWDLGTGFYEQYF
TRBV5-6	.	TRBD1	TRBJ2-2	TGTGCCAGCAGCGGAAGGGACAGATCGAACACCGGGGAGCTGTTTTTT	CASSGRDRSNTGELFF
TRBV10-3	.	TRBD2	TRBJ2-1	TGTGCCATCAAGTCCCGACTAGCGGGAGGGACCTACAATGAGCAGTTCTTC	CAIKSRLAGGTYNEQFF
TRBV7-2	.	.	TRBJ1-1	TGTGCCAGCAGCTTATACAGGGTTATGAACACTGAAGCTTTCTTT	CASSLYRVMNTEAFF
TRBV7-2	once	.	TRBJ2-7	TGTGCCAGCAGCCCCGGTACTAGATTGGGCGAGCAGTACTTC	CASSPGTRLGEQYF
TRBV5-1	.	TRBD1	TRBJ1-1	TGCGCCAGCAGCCCGGGACAGCGGAACACTGAAGCTTTCTTT	CASSPGQRNTEAFF
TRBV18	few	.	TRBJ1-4	TGTGCCAGCTCACCAAGGAGGGATGAAAAACTGTTTTTT	CASSPRRDEKLFF
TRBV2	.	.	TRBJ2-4	TGTGCCAGCAGTGAGAAGCGAGGCCACATTCAGTACTTC	CASSEKRGHIQYF
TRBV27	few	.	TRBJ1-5	TGTGCCAGCAGTTCGGGACGGAACAATCAGCCCCAGCATTTT	CASSSGRNNQPQHF
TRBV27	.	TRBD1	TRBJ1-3	TGTGCCAGCAGCCTAACAGGGGCTGGAAACACCATATATTTT	CASSLTGAGNTIYF
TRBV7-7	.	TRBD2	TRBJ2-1	TGTGCCAGCAGCCCCGGACTAGCGGGAGTGAATGAGCAGTTCTTC	CASSPGLAGVNEQFF
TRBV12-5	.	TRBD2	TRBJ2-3	TGTGCTAGTGCCCTTGGGGGAGCGGGAGGCACAGATACGCAGTATTTT	CASALGGAGGTDTQYF
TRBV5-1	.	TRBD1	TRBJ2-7	TGCGCCAGCAGCTTATCCGGGACAGAAATAGGCGAGCAGTACTTC	CASSLSGTEIGEQYF
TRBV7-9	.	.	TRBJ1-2	TGTGCCAGCAGCTTACCAGGGCCCTCTATGGCTAACACCTTC	CASSLPGPSMANTF
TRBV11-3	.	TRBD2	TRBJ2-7	TGTGCCAGCAGCTCTGGTTGGGGGGGCGAGCAGTACTTC	CASSSGWGGEQYF
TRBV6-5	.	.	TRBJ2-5	TGTGCCAGCAGTTACTCGCGAGAGACCCAGTACTTC	CASSYSRETQYF
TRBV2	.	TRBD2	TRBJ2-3	TGTGCCAGCAGGGGGACCGGGAGGGCCCCAACAGATACGCAGTATTTT	CASRGTGRAPTDTQYF
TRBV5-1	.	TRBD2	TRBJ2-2	TGCGCCAGCAGGCGACTAGCGGGAAGTACCGGGGAGCTGTTTTTT	CASRRLAGSTGELFF
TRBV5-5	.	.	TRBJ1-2	TGTGCCAGCAGCGAGGCCCCCGGGCCATTGGCTTATGGCTACACCTTC	CASSEAPGPLAYGYTF
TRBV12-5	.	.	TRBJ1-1	TGTGCTAGTGGTTTCCATACTTATAGCAGGGAGAACACTGAAGCTTTCTTT	CASGFHTYSRENTEAFF
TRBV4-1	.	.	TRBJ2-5	TGCGCCAGCAGCCAAGATCTGGCAGTGCGAGAGACCCAGTACTTC	CASSQDLAVRETQYF
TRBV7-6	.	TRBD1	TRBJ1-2	TGTGCCAGCAGCTCCGCGGACAGGGGTAGATATGGCTACACCTTC	CASSSADRGRYGYTF